This T cell receptor beta chain was identified in a study of blood T cell repertoires in COVID-19. Across the whole study: Sites in the United States, Italy and Spain provided acute and convalescent COVID-19 samples. T cells, B-cell-depleted T cells, or PBMCs supplied cDNA or gDNA.

This CDR3 comprises 13 residues. V shed 7 bases and J shed 4 bases, with 12 bases lying between them. Per the original data handling: Reference gene primers were amplified, and this amplification served to estimate nucleated cell counts. Assay: immunoSEQ multiplex PCR; the TCRdb copy retains only in-frame clones and omits some. D and trimming come from the DNA, and the V and J calls and clone size come from that table. Of 91,000 or so clones listed, just over 85% were seen once; the top ten hold under 15%. In this sample, this clone turned up once. The sequence derives from an older woman in a cohort sampled during active or convalescent COVID-19. Material for sequencing was peripheral blood. The chain employs TRBV12-3 or TRBV12-4 and TRBJ2-3; possible D gene TRBD1, 6 bases. CDR3 sequence: CASIPEGADTQYF. The CDR3 DNA is TGTGCCAGCATCCCAGAGGGGGCAGATACGCAGTATTTT.